This is a list of T cell receptor beta chains from one sample in a study of blood T cell repertoires in COVID-19. Sequencing used immunoSEQ multiplex PCR; TCRdb keeps in-frame clones, though not all of them. The profile shows under 200,000 clones, approximately 88% of them singletons. The sequenced sample consisted of PBMCs or T cells enriched from blood (not recorded which). All receptors come from a woman aged 18-29 years who had recovered from COVID-19. Both conserved end residues are part of each CDR3. A D gene is named only where the DNA matches it firmly. The size field is filled for only some rows; it gives once, few, many or a size class.

V gene,clone size,J gene,D gene,CDR3 protein,CDR3 DNA
TRBV21-1,NA,TRBJ1-2,NA,CASSKGDRAMDGYTF,TGTGCCAGCAGCAAAGGGGACAGGGCTATGGATGGCTACACCTTC
TRBV5-4,NA,TRBJ1-6,TRBD1,CASSLGGQIASPLHF,TGTGCCAGCAGCTTGGGGGGACAGATCGCTTCACCCCTCCACTTT
TRBV10-3,NA,TRBJ1-1,NA,CAISGNTGSAEAFF,TGTGCCATCAGTGGAAATACAGGTTCTGCTGAAGCTTTCTTT
TRBV7-9,few,TRBJ2-3,TRBD2,CASSPGTSGAKDTQYF,TGTGCCAGCAGCCCCGGGACTAGCGGGGCGAAAGATACGCAGTATTTT
TRBV7-6,NA,TRBJ2-5,TRBD2,CASSPIHLAGAPQETQYF,TGTGCCAGCAGCCCCATTCATCTAGCGGGGGCCCCTCAAGAGACCCAGTACTTC
TRBV28,once,TRBJ1-1,TRBD1,CASSVQGVGYAFF,TGTGCCAGCAGCGTACAGGGGGTAGGGTATGCTTTCTTT
TRBV11-3,NA,TRBJ1-1,NA,CASSRDRDTEAFF,TGTGCCAGCAGCCGCGACAGAGACACTGAAGCTTTCTTT
TRBV12-5,NA,TRBJ2-1,TRBD1,CASGLTGTGIKQFF,TGTGCTAGTGGTTTGACCGGGACAGGGATCAAGCAGTTCTTC
TRBV27,NA,TRBJ2-5,TRBD1,CASNPGTGGETQYF,TGTGCCAGCAACCCCGGGACAGGGGGAGAGACCCAGTACTTC
TRBV6-5,NA,TRBJ1-2,TRBD1,CASRTGSSGYTF,TGTGCCAGCAGGACAGGGTCGAGCGGCTACACCTTC
TRBV19,NA,TRBJ1-1,TRBD1,CASSTSPDRVSTEAFF,TGTGCCAGTAGTACCTCCCCCGACAGGGTCTCCACTGAAGCTTTCTTT
TRBV18,NA,TRBJ1-6,TRBD1,CASSPGQGNNSPLHF,TGTGCCAGCTCTCCCGGACAGGGGAATAATTCACCCCTCCACTTT
TRBV6-5,NA,TRBJ2-7,NA,CASLRLGTYEQYF,TGTGCCAGCCTTCGCCTTGGCACCTACGAGCAGTACTTC
TRBV2,NA,TRBJ2-5,TRBD2,CASSGSAGGETQYF,TGTGCCAGCAGTGGATCAGCGGGGGGAGAGACCCAGTACTTC
TRBV5-1,once,TRBJ1-4,NA,CASSLSNREGEKLFF,TGCGCCAGCAGCTTGTCGAACAGGGAGGGGGAAAAACTGTTTTTT
TRBV9,NA,TRBJ2-7,TRBD2,CASSVTAGSSYEQYF,TGTGCCAGCAGCGTTACAGCGGGGAGCTCCTACGAGCAGTACTTC
TRBV24-1,NA,TRBJ1-2,TRBD1,CATSDPDREGYTF,TGTGCCACCAGTGACCCGGACAGGGAGGGCTACACCTTC
TRBV5-1,NA,TRBJ1-5,NA,CASSLGDKELNQPQHF,TGCGCCAGCAGCTTGGGGGACAAGGAACTCAATCAGCCCCAGCATTTT
TRBV28,NA,TRBJ1-6,NA,CASSLDTGTANSPLHF,TGTGCCAGCAGTTTAGATACCGGGACTGCCAATTCACCCCTCCACTTT
TRBV2,NA,TRBJ1-2,NA,CASSAGGHYGYTF,TGTGCCAGCAGTGCTGGCGGGCACTATGGCTACACCTTC
TRBV14,NA,TRBJ1-5,TRBD1,CASSLPGQLNQPQHF,TGTGCCAGCAGCCTACCGGGACAGCTCAATCAGCCCCAGCATTTT
TRBV7-9,NA,TRBJ1-6,NA,CASSFGGRNSPLHF,TGTGCCAGCAGCTTCGGGGGACGAAATTCACCCCTCCACTTT
TRBV27,NA,TRBJ2-7,NA,CASSYGRGGRYEQYF,TGTGCCAGCAGTTATGGCCGGGGTGGTCGGTACGAGCAGTACTTC
TRBV27,NA,TRBJ2-7,TRBD1,CASSLTGGSSYEQYF,TGTGCCAGCAGTTTAACAGGGGGCAGCTCCTACGAGCAGTACTTC
TRBV29-1,NA,TRBJ1-3,NA,CSVEDPHAGVGNTIYF,TGCAGCGTTGAAGATCCTCACGCAGGGGTTGGAAACACCATATATTTT
TRBV2,NA,TRBJ1-5,TRBD1,CASSSDRGGQPQHF,TGTGCCAGCAGCTCGGACAGGGGAGGCCAGCCCCAGCATTTT
TRBV30,NA,TRBJ2-7,NA,CAWSVQVNYEQYF,TGTGCCTGGAGTGTACAGGTTAACTACGAGCAGTACTTC
TRBV9,NA,TRBJ1-2,TRBD1,CASSVGTGGYGYTF,TGTGCCAGCAGCGTAGGGACAGGGGGGTATGGCTACACCTTC
TRBV6-6,NA,TRBJ2-7,NA,CASTAGASALYEQYF,TGTGCCAGCACCGCTGGGGCTTCAGCGCTATACGAGCAGTACTTC
TRBV28,NA,TRBJ1-2,NA,CASSLDSYRGYTF,TGTGCCAGCAGTTTGGACAGTTACCGTGGCTACACCTTC
TRBV10-3,NA,TRBJ1-1,TRBD1,CAIGQGDMNTEAFF,TGTGCCATCGGACAGGGGGACATGAACACTGAAGCTTTCTTT
TRBV6-5,NA,TRBJ2-7,NA,CASSWGGERNEQYF,TGTGCCAGCAGTTGGGGCGGGGAGAGAAACGAGCAGTACTTC
TRBV12-3/TRBV12-4,few,TRBJ1-2,NA,CASSPTPTYGYTF,TGTGCCAGCAGCCCAACACCCACGTATGGCTACACCTTC
TRBV4-2,NA,TRBJ1-3,NA,CASSRGVVDTIYF,TGTGCCAGCAGCCGAGGAGTCGTGGACACCATATATTTT
TRBV24-1,NA,TRBJ1-2,TRBD1,CATSDASGTGVYGYTF,TGTGCCACCAGTGATGCGTCAGGGACAGGGGTCTATGGCTACACCTTC
TRBV28,NA,TRBJ2-2,TRBD2,CASSLGGANTGELFF,TGTGCCAGCAGTTTAGGGGGGGCGAACACCGGGGAGCTGTTTTTT
TRBV3-1/TRBV3-2,NA,TRBJ1-1,NA,CASSQTPEAEAFF,TGTGCCAGCAGCCAAACACCGGAGGCTGAAGCTTTCTTT
TRBV5-4,NA,TRBJ2-7,TRBD2,CASSLTSGVSYEQYF,TGTGCCAGCAGCCTGACTAGCGGGGTCTCCTACGAGCAGTACTTC
TRBV27,NA,TRBJ2-2,NA,CASSSRGGELFF,TGTGCCAGCAGTTCGAGGGGGGGGGAGCTGTTTTTT
TRBV2,many,TRBJ1-5,NA,CASRRSVDLNQPQHF,TGTGCCAGCAGGAGAAGCGTCGACTTAAATCAGCCCCAGCATTTT
TRBV2,NA,TRBJ1-2,NA,CASSEGGTRANYGYTF,TGTGCCAGCAGTGAAGGCGGGACGAGAGCTAACTATGGCTACACCTTC
TRBV4-1,NA,TRBJ2-7,TRBD1,CASSLQGQGAYEQYF,TGCGCCAGCAGCCTGCAAGGACAGGGAGCCTACGAGCAGTACTTC
TRBV7-9,NA,TRBJ2-3,NA,CASSQGGRGGDTQYF,TGTGCCAGCAGCCAAGGGGGACGTGGAGGAGATACGCAGTATTTT
TRBV10-3,NA,TRBJ2-7,NA,CAISDPTGSSYEQYF,TGTGCCATCAGTGATCCGACGGGGAGCTCCTACGAGCAGTACTTC
TRBV21-1,once,TRBJ1-1,NA,CASSKGGNTEAFF,TGTGCCAGCAGCAAGGGAGGGAACACTGAAGCTTTCTTT
TRBV7-9,NA,TRBJ2-7,NA,CASSLNPEEQYF,TGTGCCAGCAGCTTAAACCCCGAGGAGCAGTACTTC
TRBV7-9,once,TRBJ1-4,TRBD1,CASSLPTGFSEKLFF,TGTGCCAGCAGCTTACCGACAGGGTTCAGTGAAAAACTGTTTTTT
TRBV5-3,NA,TRBJ1-5,NA,CARSPGTNSNQPQHF,TGTGCCAGAAGCCCAGGTACGAATAGCAATCAGCCCCAGCATTTT
TRBV5-1,NA,TRBJ2-3,NA,CASSRSRSTDTQYF,TGCGCCAGCAGTCGTTCGAGGTCCACAGATACGCAGTATTTT
TRBV28,NA,TRBJ2-1,NA,CASSSTTGLYNSEQFF,TGTGCCAGCAGTTCAACTACAGGGCTTTACAATAGTGAGCAGTTCTTC
TRBV19,NA,TRBJ1-5,TRBD1,CASGQGLVQPQHF,TGTGCCAGTGGACAGGGTCTAGTTCAGCCCCAGCATTTT
TRBV5-1,NA,TRBJ1-1,TRBD1,CASSTRTGDTEAFF,TGCGCCAGCAGCACCCGGACAGGGGACACTGAAGCTTTCTTT
TRBV27,NA,TRBJ2-7,NA,CASSLSGVGSYEQYF,TGTGCCAGCAGTTTATCCGGGGTCGGATCCTACGAGCAGTACTTC